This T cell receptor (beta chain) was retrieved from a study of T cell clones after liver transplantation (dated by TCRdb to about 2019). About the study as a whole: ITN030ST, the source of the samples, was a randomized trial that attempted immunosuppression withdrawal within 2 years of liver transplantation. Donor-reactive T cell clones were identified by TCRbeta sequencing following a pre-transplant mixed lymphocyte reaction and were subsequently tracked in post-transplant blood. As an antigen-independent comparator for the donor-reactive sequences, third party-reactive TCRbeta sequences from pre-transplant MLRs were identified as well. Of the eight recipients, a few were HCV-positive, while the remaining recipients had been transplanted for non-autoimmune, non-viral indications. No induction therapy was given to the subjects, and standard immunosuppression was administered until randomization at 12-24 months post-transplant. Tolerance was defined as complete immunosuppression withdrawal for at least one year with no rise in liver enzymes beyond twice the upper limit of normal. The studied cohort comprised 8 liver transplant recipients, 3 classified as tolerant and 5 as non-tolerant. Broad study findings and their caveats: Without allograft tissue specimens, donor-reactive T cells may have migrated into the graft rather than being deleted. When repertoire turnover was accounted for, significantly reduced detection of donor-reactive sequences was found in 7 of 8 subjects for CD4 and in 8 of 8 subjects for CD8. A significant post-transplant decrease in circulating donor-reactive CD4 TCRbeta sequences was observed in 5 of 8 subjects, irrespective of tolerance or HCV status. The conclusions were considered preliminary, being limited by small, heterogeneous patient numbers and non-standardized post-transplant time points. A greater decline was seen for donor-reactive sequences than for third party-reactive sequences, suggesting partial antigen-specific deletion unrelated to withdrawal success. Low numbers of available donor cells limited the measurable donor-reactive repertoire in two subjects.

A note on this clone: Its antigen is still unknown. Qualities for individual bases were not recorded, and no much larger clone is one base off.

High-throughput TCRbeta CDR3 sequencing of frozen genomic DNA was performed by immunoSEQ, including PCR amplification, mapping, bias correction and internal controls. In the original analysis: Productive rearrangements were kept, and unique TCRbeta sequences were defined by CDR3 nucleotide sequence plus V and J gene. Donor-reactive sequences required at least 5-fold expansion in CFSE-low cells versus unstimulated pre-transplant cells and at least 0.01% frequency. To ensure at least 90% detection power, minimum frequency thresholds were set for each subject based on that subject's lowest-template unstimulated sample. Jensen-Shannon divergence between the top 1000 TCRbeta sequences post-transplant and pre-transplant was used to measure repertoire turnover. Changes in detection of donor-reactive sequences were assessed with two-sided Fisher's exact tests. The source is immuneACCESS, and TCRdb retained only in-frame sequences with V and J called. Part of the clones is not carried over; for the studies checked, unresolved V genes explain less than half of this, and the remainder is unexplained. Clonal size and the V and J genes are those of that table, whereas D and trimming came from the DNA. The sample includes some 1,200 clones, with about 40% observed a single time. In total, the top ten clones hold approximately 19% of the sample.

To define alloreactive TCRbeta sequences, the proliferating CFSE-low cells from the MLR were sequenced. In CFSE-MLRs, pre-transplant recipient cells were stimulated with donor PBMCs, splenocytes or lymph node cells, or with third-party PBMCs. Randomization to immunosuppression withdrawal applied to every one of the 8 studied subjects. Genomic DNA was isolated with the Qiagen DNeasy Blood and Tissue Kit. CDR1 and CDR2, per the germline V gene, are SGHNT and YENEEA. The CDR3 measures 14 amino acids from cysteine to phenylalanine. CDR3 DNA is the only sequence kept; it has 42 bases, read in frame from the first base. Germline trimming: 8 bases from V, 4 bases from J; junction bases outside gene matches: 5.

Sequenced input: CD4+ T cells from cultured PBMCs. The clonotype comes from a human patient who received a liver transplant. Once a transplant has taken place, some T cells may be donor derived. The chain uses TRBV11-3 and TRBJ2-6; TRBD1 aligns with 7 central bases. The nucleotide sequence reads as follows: TGTGCCAGCGACACAGGGGCCGGGGCCAACGTCCTGACTTTC. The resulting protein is CASDTGAGANVLTF.